These T cell receptor beta chains were read from a single sample in a study of T cell responses to AZD1222 COVID-19 vaccine. The repertoire was sequenced with immunoSEQ multiplex PCR; TCRdb's copy has only in-frame clones and lacks some. The sample shows 120,000 to 150,000 clones, roughly 93% of them seen only once. Here the sequenced sample was peripheral blood, taken on day 0 of MenACWY control vaccination. The receptors here all came from an adult in good health. CDR3s include the opening cysteine and the closing phenylalanine or tryptophan. The D gene is left open where the match is weak. Size is omitted from some rows. Given values are once, few, many or a class for expanded clones.

cdr3_nt cdr3_aa clone_size v_call d_call cdr3_length j_call
TGTGCCAGCAGCGTAGGAGGGATCGGGGGACCAAACACTGAAGCTTTCTTT CASSVGGIGGPNTEAFF - TRBV9 - 17 TRBJ1-1
TGTGCCAGCAGTTTCTACAGGGGCGGAGAGACCCAGTACTTC CASSFYRGGETQYF - TRBV6-2/TRBV6-3 TRBD1 14 TRBJ2-5
TGCGCCAGCAGCTTGGGTCCCGGGATCGAGGGCGGCTACACCTTC CASSLGPGIEGGYTF - TRBV5-1 - 15 TRBJ1-2
TGTGCCAGCAGCCCTGTAAGCGGGGGCCGTGAGTGGAATGAGCAGTTCTTC CASSPVSGGREWNEQFF - TRBV3-1/TRBV3-2 TRBD2 17 TRBJ2-1
TGCGCCAGCAGCTTGGCCGCTAGCCACTCCTACAATGAGCAGTTCTTC CASSLAASHSYNEQFF once TRBV5-1 - 16 TRBJ2-1
TGTGCCAGCAGCCCTCGGGGGTACGATGGCTACACCTTC CASSPRGYDGYTF - TRBV12-3/TRBV12-4 - 13 TRBJ1-2
TGCGCCAGCAGCCCCTTGGAACAGGGCTACGAGCAGTACTTC CASSPLEQGYEQYF - TRBV5-1 - 14 TRBJ2-7
TGTGCCAGTAGTCAAGCGGCTGAAGCTTTCTTT CASSQAAEAFF - TRBV19 - 11 TRBJ1-1
TGTGCCAGAAGCTCCAGACAGGGGGGCCACGAGCAGTACTTC CARSSRQGGHEQYF few TRBV5-3 TRBD1 14 TRBJ2-7
TGTGCCAGCAGCGTGGGGGGTCAGCCCCAGCATTTT CASSVGGQPQHF - TRBV5-6 - 12 TRBJ1-5
TGTGCCAGCAGTGAGGACATCTATGGCTACACCTTC CASSEDIYGYTF - TRBV2 - 12 TRBJ1-2
TGCGCCAGCAGCCCACAGGACAGGTTTCCACCCCTCCACTTT CASSPQDRFPPLHF - TRBV4-1 TRBD1 14 TRBJ1-6
TGTGCCAGCAGTCCTAACTTGAACACCGGGGAGCTGTTTTTT CASSPNLNTGELFF - TRBV27 - 14 TRBJ2-2
TGTGCCAGCTCACCCGCGACGGCAGGGCTACGTGAAGCTTTCTTT CASSPATAGLREAFF - TRBV18 - 15 TRBJ1-1
TGTGCCAGTACTACGACAGGGAGACGTGGGGCCAACGTCCTGACTTTC CASTTTGRRGANVLTF - TRBV19 TRBD1 16 TRBJ2-6
TGTGCCAGTACCTTGTCCTCTGGGGTCAACGTCCTGACTTTC CASTLSSGVNVLTF - TRBV19 - 14 TRBJ2-6
TGCGCCAGCAGCTTCGGGCAGACCCCCCGCAATTCACCCCTCCACTTT CASSFGQTPRNSPLHF - TRBV5-1 - 16 TRBJ1-6